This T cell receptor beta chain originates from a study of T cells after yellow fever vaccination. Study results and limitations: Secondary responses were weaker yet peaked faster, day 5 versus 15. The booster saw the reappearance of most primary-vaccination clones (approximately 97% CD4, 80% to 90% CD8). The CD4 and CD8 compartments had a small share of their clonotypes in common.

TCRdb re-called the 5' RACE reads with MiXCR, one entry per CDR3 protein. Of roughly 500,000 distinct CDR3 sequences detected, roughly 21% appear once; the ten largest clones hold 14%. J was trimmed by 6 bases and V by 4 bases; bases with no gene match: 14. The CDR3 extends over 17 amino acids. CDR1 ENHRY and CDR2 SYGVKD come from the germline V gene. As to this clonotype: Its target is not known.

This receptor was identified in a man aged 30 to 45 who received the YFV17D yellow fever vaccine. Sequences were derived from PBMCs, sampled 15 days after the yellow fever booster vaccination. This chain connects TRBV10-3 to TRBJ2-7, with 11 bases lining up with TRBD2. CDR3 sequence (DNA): TGTGCCATCAGTGCGGGACAGGGTATCCTAGCGGGAGGCGAGCAGTACTTC. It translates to CAISAGQGILAGGEQYF.